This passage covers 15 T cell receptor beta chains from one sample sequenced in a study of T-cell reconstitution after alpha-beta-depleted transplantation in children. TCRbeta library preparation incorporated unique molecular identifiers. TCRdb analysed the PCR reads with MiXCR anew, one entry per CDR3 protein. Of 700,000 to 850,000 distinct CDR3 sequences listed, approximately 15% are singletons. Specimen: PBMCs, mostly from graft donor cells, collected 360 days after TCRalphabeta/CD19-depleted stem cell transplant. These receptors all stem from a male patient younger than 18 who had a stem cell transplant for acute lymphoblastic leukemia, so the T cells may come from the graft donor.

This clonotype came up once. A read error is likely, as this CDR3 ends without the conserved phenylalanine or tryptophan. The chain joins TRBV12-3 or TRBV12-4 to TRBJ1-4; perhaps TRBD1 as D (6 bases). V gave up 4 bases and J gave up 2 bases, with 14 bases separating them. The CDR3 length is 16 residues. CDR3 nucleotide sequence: TGTGCCAGCAGTTCGGCAGGGGTCCGGACTAATGAAAAACTGTTTTCT. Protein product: CASSSAGVRTNEKLFS.

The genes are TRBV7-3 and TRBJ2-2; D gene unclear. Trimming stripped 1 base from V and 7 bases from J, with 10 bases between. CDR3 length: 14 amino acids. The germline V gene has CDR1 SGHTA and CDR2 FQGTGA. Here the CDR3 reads CASSLIYGIGELFF. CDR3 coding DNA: TGTGCCAGCAGCTTAATTTACGGCATCGGGGAGCTGTTTTTT.

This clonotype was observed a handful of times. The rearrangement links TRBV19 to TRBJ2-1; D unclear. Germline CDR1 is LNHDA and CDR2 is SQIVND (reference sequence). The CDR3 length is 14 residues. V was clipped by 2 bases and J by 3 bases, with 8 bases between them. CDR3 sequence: CASSIHSNYNEQFF. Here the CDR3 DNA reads TGTGCCAGTAGTATACATTCTAACTACAATGAGCAGTTCTTC.

CDR3 region: CASSAGTSTSTDTQYF. The CDR3 region has the DNA TGCGCCAGCAGCGCGGGGACATCCACTTCCACAGATACGCAGTATTTT. This chain links TRBV5-1 with TRBJ2-3, with D possibly being TRBD1 or TRBD2 (6 bases each). Germline V gene sequence: CDR1 SGHRS, CDR2 YFSETQ. This CDR3 region has 16 residues. Trimming cost V 4 bases and J 2 bases, with 17 bases left between them.

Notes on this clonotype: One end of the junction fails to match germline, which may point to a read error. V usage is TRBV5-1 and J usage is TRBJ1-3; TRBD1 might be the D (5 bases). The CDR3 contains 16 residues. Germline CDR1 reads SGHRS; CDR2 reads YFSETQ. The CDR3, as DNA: TGCGCCAGCAGTTTGGGACGGCAGACCTCTGGAAACACCATATATTTT. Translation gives CASSLGRQTSGNTIYF.

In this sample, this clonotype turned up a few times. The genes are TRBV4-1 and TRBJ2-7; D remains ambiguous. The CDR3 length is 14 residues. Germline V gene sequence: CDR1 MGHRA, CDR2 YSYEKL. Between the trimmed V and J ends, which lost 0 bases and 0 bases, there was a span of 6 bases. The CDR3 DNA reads TGCGCCAGCAGCCAAGATAAAGCCTCCTACGAGCAGTACTTC. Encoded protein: CASSQDKASYEQYF.

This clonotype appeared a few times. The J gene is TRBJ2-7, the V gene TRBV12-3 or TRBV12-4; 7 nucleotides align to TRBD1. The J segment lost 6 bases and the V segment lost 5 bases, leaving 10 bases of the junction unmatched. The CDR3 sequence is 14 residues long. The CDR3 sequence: CASSAPDRRREQYF. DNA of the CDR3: TGTGCCAGCAGTGCCCCGGACAGGAGGCGCGAGCAGTACTTC.

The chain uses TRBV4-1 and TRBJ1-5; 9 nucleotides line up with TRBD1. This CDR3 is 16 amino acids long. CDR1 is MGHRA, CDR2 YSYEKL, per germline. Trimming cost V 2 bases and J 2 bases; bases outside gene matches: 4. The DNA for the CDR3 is TGCGCCAGCAGCCAACTGGACAGGGGAGGCAATCAGCCCCAGCATTTT. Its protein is CASSQLDRGGNQPQHF.

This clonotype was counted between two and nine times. CDR3 sequence: CASSPPLTGGITEAFF. In DNA form, the CDR3 reads TGCGCCAGCAGCCCACCGTTGACAGGGGGGATCACTGAAGCTTTCTTT. V is TRBV5-1 and J is TRBJ1-1; the match to TRBD1 covers 9 bases. CDR1 is SGHRS and CDR2 is YFSETQ in the germline V gene. The CDR3 sequence is 16 residues long. The V and J ends lost 4 bases and 4 bases, in that order; junction bases with no gene match: 11.

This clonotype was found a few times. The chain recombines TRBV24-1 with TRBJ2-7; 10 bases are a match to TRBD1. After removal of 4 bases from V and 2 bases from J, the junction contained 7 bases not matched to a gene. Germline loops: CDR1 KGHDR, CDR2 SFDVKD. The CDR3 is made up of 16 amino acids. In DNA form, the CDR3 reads TGTGCCACCAGTGACGAACCGGGACAGGGGACCTACGAGCAGTACTTC. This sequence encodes CATSDEPGQGTYEQYF.

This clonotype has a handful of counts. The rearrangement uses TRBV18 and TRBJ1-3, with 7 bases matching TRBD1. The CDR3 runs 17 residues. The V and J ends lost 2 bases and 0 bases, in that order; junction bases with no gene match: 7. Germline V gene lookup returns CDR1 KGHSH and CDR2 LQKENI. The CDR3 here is CASSPGRTGFSGNTIYF. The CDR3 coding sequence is TGTGCCAGCTCACCAGGGCGGACAGGCTTCTCTGGAAACACCATATATTTT. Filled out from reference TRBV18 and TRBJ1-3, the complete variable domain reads NAGVMQNPRHLVRRRGQEARLRCSPMKGHSHVYWYRQLPEEGLKFMVYLQKENIIDESGMPKERFSAEFPKEGPSILRIQQVVRGDSAAYFCASSPGRTGFSGNTIYFGEGSWLTVV.

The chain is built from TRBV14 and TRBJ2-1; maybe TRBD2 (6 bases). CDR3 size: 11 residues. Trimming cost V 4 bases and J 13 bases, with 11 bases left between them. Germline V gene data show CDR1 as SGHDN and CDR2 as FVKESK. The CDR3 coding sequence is TGTGCCAGCAGCCGCGGGGCTAGCCAGTTCTTC. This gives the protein CASSRGASQFF.

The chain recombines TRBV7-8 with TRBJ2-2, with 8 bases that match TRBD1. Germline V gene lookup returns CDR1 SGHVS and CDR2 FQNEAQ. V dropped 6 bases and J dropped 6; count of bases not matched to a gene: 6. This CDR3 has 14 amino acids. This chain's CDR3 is CASRTGGTAGELFF. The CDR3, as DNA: TGTGCCAGCAGAACAGGGGGAACGGCCGGGGAGCTGTTTTTT.

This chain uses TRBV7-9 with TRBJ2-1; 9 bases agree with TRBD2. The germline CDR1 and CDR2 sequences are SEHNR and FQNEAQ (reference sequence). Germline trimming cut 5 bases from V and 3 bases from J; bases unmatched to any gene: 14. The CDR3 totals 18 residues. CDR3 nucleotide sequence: TGTGCCAGCAGCCCCCCTGTACGGCGGGAGGGCCTCTACAATGAGCAGTTCTTC. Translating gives CASSPPVRREGLYNEQFF. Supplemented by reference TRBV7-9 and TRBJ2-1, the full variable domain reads DTGVSQNPRHKITKRGQNVTFRCDPISEHNRLYWYRQTLGQGPEFLTYFQNEAQLEKSRLLSDRFSAERPKGSFSTLEIQRTEQGDSAMYLCASSPPVRREGLYNEQFFGPGTRLTVL.

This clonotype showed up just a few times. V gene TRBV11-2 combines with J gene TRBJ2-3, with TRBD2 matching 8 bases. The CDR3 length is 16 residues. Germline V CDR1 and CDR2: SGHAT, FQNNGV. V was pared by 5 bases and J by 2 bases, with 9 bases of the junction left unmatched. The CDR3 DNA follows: TGTGCCAGCAGCCCAGGGACTAGTACCCTCACAGATACGCAGTATTTT. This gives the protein CASSPGTSTLTDTQYF.